The 13 T cell receptor beta chains below come from one sample, sequenced in a study of tumor-infiltrating lymphocytes in primary liver carcinoma. Unsorted whole blood supplied the RNA, and germline DNA was extracted too. The input was 450 to 550 ng total RNA; TCR beta cDNA was made from it with a constant-region primer. Sequencing libraries for TCR beta derived from three nested multiplex PCR rounds that used slightly modified ARM-PCR. The study ran its first two PCR rounds for roughly 9 cycles each, using TRBV1-TRBV30 forward primers and a C-beta reverse primer. TCRdb recomputed calls from the multiplex PCR reads with MiXCR, one row per CDR3 protein. The sample carries about 180,000 distinct CDR3 sequences, roughly 60% recorded once. The sample comprised peripheral blood. These receptors were collected from a man between 40 and 49 years old with primary liver carcinoma and hepatitis B virus infection.

The chain joins TRBV6-5 to TRBJ2-3; D not resolved. V dropped 5 bases and J dropped 1 base, with 13 bases sitting between them. The CDR3 contains 15 residues. Germline assignment: CDR1 MNHEY and CDR2 SVGAGI. The CDR3 loop is CASSPPHGGTDTQYF. The CDR3 coding sequence is TGTGCCAGCAGTCCCCCTCATGGCGGCACAGATACGCAGTATTTT.

J is TRBJ2-5 and V is TRBV29-1; 8 nucleotides agree with TRBD2. CDR1 is SQVTM, CDR2 ANQGSEA, per germline. The CDR3 covers 14 residues. Trimming at V came to 8 bases and at J to 2 bases, leaving 10 bases not matched to a gene. CDR3 protein: CSMSHGTRQETQYF. The CDR3 DNA reads TGCAGCATGTCTCATGGGACTAGACAAGAGACCCAGTACTTC.

A word on this clonotype: An end of the junction does not agree with germline; a read error may underlie this. The DNA of the CDR3 is TGCAGCGTTGATCGGACTTCAAATGAGCAATACTTC. This encodes CSVDRTSNEQYF. This chain joins TRBV29-1 and TRBJ2-7; D may be TRBD2 (5 bases). The CDR3 length is 12 residues. Per the germline V gene, CDR1 is SQVTM and CDR2 is ANQGSEA.

On this clonotype: One base away lies a much larger clone, so this may be a sequencing read error. The chain uses TRBV4-1 and TRBJ2-1; no definite D call. Germline V CDR1 and CDR2: MGHRA, YSYEKL. CDR3 length equals 13 residues. V was cut by 1 base and J by 5 bases, with 6 bases left in between. CDR3 loop: CASSQGWDNEQFF. CDR3 bases: TGCGCCAGCAGCCAAGGGTGGGACAATGAGCAGTTCTTC.

Concerning this clonotype: In this CDR3 the conserved last residue, phenylalanine or tryptophan, is missing, so a read error is likely. The chain joins TRBV11-2 to TRBJ2-2, with 8 nucleotides matching TRBD2. The CDR3 totals 15 residues. CDR1 SGHAT and CDR2 FQNNGV come from the germline V gene. CDR3 DNA: TGTGTCAGCACCATCCCGGGACTAGGTGCCGGGGAGCTGTTTTCT. It specifies CVSTIPGLGAGELFS.

Notes on this clonotype: This could be a read error, since a much larger clone is one nucleotide away. The chain employs TRBV11-2 and TRBJ1-3; 9 nucleotides line up with TRBD1. CDR3 size: 15 residues. V trimming: 10 bases; J trimming: 9 bases; junction bases outside the gene matches: 16. From germline, CDR1 is SGHAT and CDR2 FQNNGV. Here the CDR3 reads CANTLDRGLGGTIYF. The CDR3 nucleotides read TGTGCCAACACCCTGGACAGGGGCCTAGGGGGCACCATATATTTT.

The V gene is TRBV12-3 or TRBV12-4, the J gene TRBJ2-2, with D hard to call. V dropped 6 bases and J dropped 6 bases, with 11 bases sitting between them. The CDR3 is 13 residues long. For the CDR3, the DNA is TGTGCCAGCAGCCACCAAAGTCCCGGGGAGCTGTTTTTT. It codes for CASSHQSPGELFF.

As to this clonotype: This may come from a read error, since a much larger clone is one base off. The V gene is TRBV4-1, the J gene TRBJ1-3; D is unresolved. Germline CDR1 reads MGHRA; CDR2 reads YSYEKL. This CDR3 contains 15 residues. The CDR3 here is CASSQDGFSGNAIYF. The CDR3 coding sequence is TGCGCCAGCAGCCAAGATGGGTTTTCTGGAAACGCCATATATTTT.

Regarding this clonotype: The junction and the germline gene differ at one end; a read error may be behind it. The chain uses TRBV6-2 or TRBV6-3 and TRBJ2-1; D not certain. This CDR3 is 11 amino acids long. Germline values: CDR1 MNHEY, CDR2 SVGEGT. The CDR3 DNA sequence: TGTGCCAGCCGGGCATACAATGAGGAGTTCTTC. Protein: CASRAYNEEFF.

Comment on this clonotype: Lacking the conserved final phenylalanine or tryptophan, this CDR3 likely reflects a read error. The rearrangement uses TRBV11-3 and TRBJ2-1; TRBD2 is a possible D gene (6 bases). The CDR3 spans 15 residues. Germline V lookup: CDR1 SGHNT, CDR2 YENEEA. The CDR3 DNA sequence: TGTACCAGCAGCATAGCCCCACGGCGGGGCAATGAGCAGTTCTTA. As protein: CTSSIAPRRGNEQFL.

The chain has TRBV30 and TRBJ2-5, with TRBD1 as a possible D gene (6 bases). The CDR3 contains 11 residues. V was cut by 3 bases and J by 5 bases, with 7 bases left in between. The germline V gene encodes CDR1 GTSNPN and CDR2 SVGIG (reference sequence). The CDR3 spells CAWRQGETQYF. CDR3 bases: TGTGCCTGGAGGCAGGGGGAGACCCAGTACTTC.

Turning to this clonotype: An end of the junction does not agree with germline; a read error may underlie this. The rearrangement joins TRBV11-2 to TRBJ1-1, with D unresolved. This CDR3 comprises 13 residues. Germline V lookup: CDR1 SGHAT, CDR2 FQNNGV. CDR3 nucleotide sequence: TGTGCCAGCAGTAGGAACAGTGACACTGAAGCCTTCTTT. Its translation: CASSRNSDTEAFF.

The chain uses TRBV4-2 and TRBJ2-7, with a weak D call TRBD1 (5 bases). Trimming shortened V by 0 bases and J by 10 bases, and 13 bases separated the two germline ends. The germline V gene has CDR1 LGHNA and CDR2 YNFKEQ. The CDR3 runs to 13 residues. The CDR3 loop is CASSQDPQGVQYF. The CDR3 DNA is TGTGCCAGCAGCCAAGATCCTCAGGGCGTCCAGTACTTC.